This T cell receptor (beta chain) was observed in a study of PD-1 blockade in classical Hodgkin lymphoma. Findings and caveats of the study: Baseline diversity resembling that of newly diagnosed patients was seen in complete responders.

This sample's time point: cycle 4 day 1 (C4D1), after 6 weeks of nivolumab. Relapse was seen in all patients after autologous stem cell transplantation, and brentuximab vedotin exposure was variable. Purified CD4+ T cells were obtained from thawed PBMCs through magnetic negative selection. With 3 bases clipped from V and 0 bases from J, the junction kept 3 bases outside the gene matches. This CDR3 contains 16 residues. Per germline, CDR1 MNHEY and CDR2 SMNVEV (reference sequence). Clones were read by immunoSEQ multiplex PCR, and TCRdb kept only the in-frame ones, dropping some. The sample includes roughly 30,000 clones, more than 80% seen only once; the top ten take about 0.62%. Of note for this clone: No antigen is known for it.

The source material was CD4+ T cells from blood, sampled before the fourth cycle of nivolumab. The chain carries TRBV27 and TRBJ2-7; 12 bases agree with TRBD1. This sequence was found in a human donor with classical Hodgkin lymphoma. CDR3 in DNA: TGTGCCAGCAGTTTTCAGGGACAGGGGGCCTCCTACGAGCAGTACTTC. Protein sequence: CASSFQGQGASYEQYF.